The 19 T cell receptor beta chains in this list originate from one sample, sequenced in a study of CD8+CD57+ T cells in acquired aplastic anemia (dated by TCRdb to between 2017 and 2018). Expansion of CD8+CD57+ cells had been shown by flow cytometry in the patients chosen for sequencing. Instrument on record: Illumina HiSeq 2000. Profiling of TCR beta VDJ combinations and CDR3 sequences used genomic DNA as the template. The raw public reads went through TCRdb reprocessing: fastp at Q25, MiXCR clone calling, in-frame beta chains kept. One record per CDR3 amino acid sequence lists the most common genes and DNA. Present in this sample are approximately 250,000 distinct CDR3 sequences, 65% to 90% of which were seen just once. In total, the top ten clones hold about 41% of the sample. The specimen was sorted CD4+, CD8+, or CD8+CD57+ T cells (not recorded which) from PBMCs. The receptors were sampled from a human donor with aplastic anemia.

The CDR3 reads CASSLGEGAYNQPLHF. In DNA, the CDR3 is TGTGCCAGCAGCTTAGGGGAGGGCGCCTATAATCAGCCTCTCCACTTT. The chain carries TRBV7-8 and TRBJ1-6, with unresolved D. CDR1 is SGHVS, CDR2 FQNEAQ, per germline. This CDR3 is 16 amino acids long. Trimming shortened V by 1 base and J by 16 bases, and 23 bases separated the two germline ends.

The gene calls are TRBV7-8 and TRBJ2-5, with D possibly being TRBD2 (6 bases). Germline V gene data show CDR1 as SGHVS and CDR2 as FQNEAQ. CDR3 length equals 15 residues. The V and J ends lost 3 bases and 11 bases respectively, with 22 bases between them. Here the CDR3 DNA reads TGTGCCAGCAGCTTCTCGGGGGAGGAAGAAGAGAAGCAGTACTTC. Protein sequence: CASSFSGEEEEKQYF.

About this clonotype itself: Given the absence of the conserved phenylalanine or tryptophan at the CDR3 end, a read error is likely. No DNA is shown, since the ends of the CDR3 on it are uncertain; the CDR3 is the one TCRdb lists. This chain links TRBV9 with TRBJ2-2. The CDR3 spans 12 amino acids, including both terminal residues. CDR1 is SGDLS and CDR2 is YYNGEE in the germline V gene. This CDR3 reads CASGLAGGMLFL.

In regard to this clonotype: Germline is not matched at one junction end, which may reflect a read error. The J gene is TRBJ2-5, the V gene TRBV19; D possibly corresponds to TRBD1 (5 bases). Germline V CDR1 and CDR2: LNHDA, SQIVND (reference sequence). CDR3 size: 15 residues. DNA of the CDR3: TGCGCCAGCAGTACAGGCGGCGTATCTGGAAACACCATGTACTTC. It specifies CASSTGGVSGNTMYF.

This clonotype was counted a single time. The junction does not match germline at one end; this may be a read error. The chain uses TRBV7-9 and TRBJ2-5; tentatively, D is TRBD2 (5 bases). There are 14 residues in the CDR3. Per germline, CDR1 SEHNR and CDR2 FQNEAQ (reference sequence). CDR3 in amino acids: CASSCRRSGETDDF. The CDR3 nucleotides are TGTGCCAGCAGCTGTCGCAGAAGCGGAGAGACCGATGACTTC.

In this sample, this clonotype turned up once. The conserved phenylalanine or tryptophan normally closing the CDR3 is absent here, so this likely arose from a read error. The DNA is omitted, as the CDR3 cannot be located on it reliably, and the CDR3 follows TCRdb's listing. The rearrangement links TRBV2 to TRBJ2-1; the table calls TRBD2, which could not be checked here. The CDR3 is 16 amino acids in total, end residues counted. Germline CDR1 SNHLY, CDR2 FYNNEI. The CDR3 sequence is CASSQSSGGYYNEQRL.

This chain's CDR3 is CASSPQGTCGETQYF. For the CDR3, the DNA is TGTGCCAGCAGCCCACAGGGGACCTGCGGAGAGACGCAGTATTTT. This chain uses TRBV7-3 with TRBJ2-3; 7 bases map to TRBD1. The CDR3 runs 15 residues. V lost 5 bases and J lost 9; bases outside the gene matches: 14. Germline CDR1 SGHTA, CDR2 FQGTGA.

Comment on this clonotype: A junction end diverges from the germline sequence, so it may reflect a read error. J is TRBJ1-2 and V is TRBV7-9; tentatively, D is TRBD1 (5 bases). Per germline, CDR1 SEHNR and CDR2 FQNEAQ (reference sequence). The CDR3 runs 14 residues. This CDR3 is CASSRVGHGGSYSF. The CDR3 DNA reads TGTGCCAGCAGCAGAGTTGGACATGGAGGAAGCTACTCCTTC. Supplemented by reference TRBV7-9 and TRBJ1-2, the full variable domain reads DTGVSQNPRHKITKRGQNVTFRCDPISEHNRLYWYRQTLGQGPEFLTYFQNEAQLEKSRLLSDRFSAERPKGSFSTLEIQRTEQGDSAMYLCASSRVGHGGSYSFGSGTRLTVV.

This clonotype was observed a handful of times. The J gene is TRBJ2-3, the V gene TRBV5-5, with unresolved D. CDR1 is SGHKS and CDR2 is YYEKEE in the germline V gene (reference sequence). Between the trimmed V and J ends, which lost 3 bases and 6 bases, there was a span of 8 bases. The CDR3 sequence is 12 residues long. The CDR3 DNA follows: TGTGCCAGCAGCTCCGGCAGGGATACGCAGTATTTT. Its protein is CASSSGRDTQYF.

The CDR3 is CASSFPPSGRALSYEQYV. The DNA of the CDR3 is TGTGCCAGCAGTTTTCCTCCAAGCGGGAGAGCCCTTTCCTACGAGCAGTACGTC. This sequence joins TRBV7-9 and TRBJ2-7; 8 nucleotides match TRBD2. The CDR3 totals 18 residues. Germline values: CDR1 SEHNR, CDR2 FQNEAQ (reference sequence). J lost 1 base, V lost 6 bases, and 17 bases had no gene match.

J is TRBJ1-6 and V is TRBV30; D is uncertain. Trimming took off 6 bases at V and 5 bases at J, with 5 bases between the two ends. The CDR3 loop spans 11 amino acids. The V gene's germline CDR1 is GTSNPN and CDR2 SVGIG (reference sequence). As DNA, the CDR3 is TGTGCCTGCACTGATAATTCACCCCTCCACTTT. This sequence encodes CACTDNSPLHF.

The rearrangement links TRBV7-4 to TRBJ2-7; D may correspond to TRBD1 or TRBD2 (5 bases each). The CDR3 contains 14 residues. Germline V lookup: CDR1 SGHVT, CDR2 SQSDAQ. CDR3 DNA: TGTGCCAGCAGCTTACCCGGTAGCTACGGGGCCAACGTCGTC. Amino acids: CASSLPGSYGANVV.

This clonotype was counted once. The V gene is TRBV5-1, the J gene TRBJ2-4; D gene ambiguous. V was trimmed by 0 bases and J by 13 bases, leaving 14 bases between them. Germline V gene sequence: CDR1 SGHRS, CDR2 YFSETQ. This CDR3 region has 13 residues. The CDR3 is CASSLGLGKGQYF. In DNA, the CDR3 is TGCGCCAGCAGCTTGGGTTTAGGGAAGGGCCAGTACTTC.

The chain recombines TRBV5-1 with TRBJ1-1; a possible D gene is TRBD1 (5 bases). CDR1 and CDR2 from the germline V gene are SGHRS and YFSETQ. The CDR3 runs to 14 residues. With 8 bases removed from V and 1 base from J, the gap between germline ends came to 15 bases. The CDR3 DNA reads TGCGCCAGTTTCTCGGGGCTAGAGAACACTGAAGCTTTCTTT. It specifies CASFSGLENTEAFF.

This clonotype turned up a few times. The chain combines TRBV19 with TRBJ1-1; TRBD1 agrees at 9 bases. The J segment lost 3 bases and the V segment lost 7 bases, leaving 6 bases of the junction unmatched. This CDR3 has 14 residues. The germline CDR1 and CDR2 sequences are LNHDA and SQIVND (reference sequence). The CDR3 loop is CASNEGTGHTEAFF. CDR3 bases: TGTGCCAGTAATGAGGGGACAGGGCACACTGAAGCTTTCTTT.

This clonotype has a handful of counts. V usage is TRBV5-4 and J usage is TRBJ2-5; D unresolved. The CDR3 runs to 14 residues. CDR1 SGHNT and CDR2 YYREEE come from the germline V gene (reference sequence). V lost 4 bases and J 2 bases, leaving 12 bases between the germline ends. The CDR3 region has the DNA TGTGCCAGCAGCATAGCCAGCGAGCAAGAGACCCAGTACTTC. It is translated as CASSIASEQETQYF.

Here the CDR3 reads CASSTGGRQPQHF. CDR3 sequence (DNA): TGTGCCAGCTCCACAGGGGGCCGTCAGCCCCAGCATTTT. V usage is TRBV7-8 and J usage is TRBJ1-5; 9 bases are a match to TRBD1. The CDR3 consists of 13 residues. Losses at the gene ends were 8 bases for V and 6 bases for J; bases not matched to a gene: 5. The germline CDR1 and CDR2 sequences are SGHVS and FQNEAQ.

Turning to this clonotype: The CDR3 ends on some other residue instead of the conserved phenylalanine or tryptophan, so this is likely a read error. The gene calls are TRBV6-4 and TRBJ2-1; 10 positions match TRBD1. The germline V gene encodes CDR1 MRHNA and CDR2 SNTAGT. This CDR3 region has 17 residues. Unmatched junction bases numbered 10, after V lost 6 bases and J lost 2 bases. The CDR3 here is CASRSLDRGRTYNEQFL. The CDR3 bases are TGTGCCAGCAGGTCGCTCGACAGGGGGCGTACCTACAATGAGCAGTTCCTC.

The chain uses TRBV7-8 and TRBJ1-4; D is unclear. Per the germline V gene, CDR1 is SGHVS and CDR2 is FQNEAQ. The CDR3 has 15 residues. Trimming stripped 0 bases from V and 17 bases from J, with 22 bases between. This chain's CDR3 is CASSLAGAPDEQYFF. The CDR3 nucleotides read TGTGCCAGCAGCTTAGCGGGAGCACCCGATGAGCAGTATTTTTTT.